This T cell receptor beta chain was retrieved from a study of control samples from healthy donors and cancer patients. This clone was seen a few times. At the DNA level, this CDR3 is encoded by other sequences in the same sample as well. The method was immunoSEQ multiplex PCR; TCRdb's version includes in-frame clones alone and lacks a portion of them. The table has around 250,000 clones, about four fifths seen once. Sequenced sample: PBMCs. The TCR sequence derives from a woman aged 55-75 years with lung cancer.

The CDR3 sequence: CASSAGTGPYGYTF. The CDR3 DNA sequence: TGTGCCAGCAGTGCGGGGACAGGGCCTTATGGCTACACCTTC. The J gene is TRBJ1-2, the V gene TRBV2; 9 bases map to TRBD1. After removal of 4 bases from V and 5 bases from J, the junction contained 5 bases not matched to a gene. The CDR3 covers 14 residues. Germline V gene sequence: CDR1 SNHLY, CDR2 FYNNEI.